This T cell receptor (beta chain) was profiled in a study of cytomegalovirus exposure and HLA in healthy donors. PCR employed 60 Vbeta and 13 Jbeta primers. Assay: immunoSEQ multiplex PCR; the TCRdb copy retains only in-frame clones and omits some. The sample shows 130,000 to 150,000 clones, about four fifths of them seen only once. Remarks on this clone: As yet, its antigen is unknown.

Study-wide points: The dataset shows that most TCR sequences were rare, while some public TCRs occurred in many donors.

V was cut by 3 bases and J by 3 bases, with 14 bases left in between. The CDR3 contains 14 residues. Germline CDR1 is GTSNPN and CDR2 is SVGIG (reference sequence). The source material was PBMCs. The genes are TRBV30 and TRBJ1-2; D is possibly TRBD1 (5 bases). This clonotype originated in a male donor in good health and CMV-seronegative. The CDR3 reads CAWRAMGRDYGYTF. DNA of the CDR3: TGTGCCTGGAGGGCCATGGGCAGGGACTATGGCTACACCTTC.